These T cell receptor beta chains were read from a single sample in a study of Ad26.COV2.S vaccination and SARS-CoV-2 variants. Generated by immunoSEQ multiplex PCR, the TCRdb table keeps only in-frame clones and is missing some. Here the sample spans around 300,000 clones, about 89% being singletons. This sample comprised peripheral blood, obtained in a trial of Ad26.COV2.S vaccine versus placebo. These receptors originate from a person aged 18-60 years who received the Ad26.COV2.S COVID-19 vaccine or a placebo. Each CDR3 is given with its conserved first and last residue. Fields, in order: J gene, D gene, clone size, V gene, CDR3 protein, CDR3 DNA. A D gene is named only where the DNA matches it firmly. Where a row states a size, it is once, few, many or the class of an expanded clone; other rows omit it.

j_gene: TRBJ2-1; d_gene: TRBD1; abundance: .; v_gene: TRBV19; CDR3aa: CASRSGTGYNEQFF; CDR3nt: TGTGCCAGTAGGAGTGGGACAGGGTACAATGAGCAGTTCTTC
j_gene: TRBJ1-2; d_gene: .; abundance: few; v_gene: TRBV19; CDR3aa: CASSISPGVAYGYTF; CDR3nt: TGTGCCAGTAGTATTTCCCCAGGGGTGGCCTATGGCTACACCTTC
j_gene: TRBJ2-5; d_gene: .; abundance: .; v_gene: TRBV13; CDR3aa: CASSLFVEETQYF; CDR3nt: TGTGCCAGCAGCTTGTTCGTCGAAGAGACCCAGTACTTC
j_gene: TRBJ1-5; d_gene: TRBD1; abundance: .; v_gene: TRBV19; CDR3aa: CASMRQGGNQPQHF; CDR3nt: TGTGCCAGTATGCGGCAGGGGGGCAATCAGCCCCAGCATTTT
j_gene: TRBJ2-7; d_gene: TRBD1; abundance: .; v_gene: TRBV29-1; CDR3aa: CSVTPGQSSYEQYF; CDR3nt: TGCAGCGTTACTCCGGGACAGAGCTCCTACGAGCAGTACTTC
j_gene: TRBJ2-7; d_gene: .; abundance: .; v_gene: TRBV9; CDR3aa: CASSVEAGSSYEQYF; CDR3nt: TGTGCCAGCAGCGTAGAGGCGGGAAGCTCCTACGAGCAGTACTTC
j_gene: TRBJ2-1; d_gene: TRBD2; abundance: .; v_gene: TRBV3-1/TRBV3-2; CDR3aa: CASSLAGGHNEQFF; CDR3nt: TGTGCCAGCAGCCTAGCGGGAGGTCACAATGAGCAGTTCTTC
j_gene: TRBJ1-3; d_gene: .; abundance: .; v_gene: TRBV11-2; CDR3aa: CASSLDGPSSGNTIYF; CDR3nt: TGTGCCAGCAGCTTAGATGGGCCAAGCTCTGGAAACACCATATATTTT
j_gene: TRBJ1-6; d_gene: TRBD1; abundance: .; v_gene: TRBV28; CDR3aa: CASSFSPGTGNSPLHF; CDR3nt: TGTGCCAGCAGTTTTTCTCCCGGGACAGGGAATTCACCCCTCCACTTT
j_gene: TRBJ2-3; d_gene: TRBD1; abundance: .; v_gene: TRBV25-1; CDR3aa: CASSEGTDRADTDTQYF; CDR3nt: TGTGCCAGCAGCGAGGGGACGGACAGGGCGGACACAGATACGCAGTATTTT
j_gene: TRBJ1-1; d_gene: TRBD1; abundance: .; v_gene: TRBV5-1; CDR3aa: CASSLVPLGQIPTEAFF; CDR3nt: TGCGCCAGCAGCTTGGTACCCCTGGGACAGATTCCCACTGAAGCTTTCTTT
j_gene: TRBJ1-5; d_gene: .; abundance: once; v_gene: TRBV19; CDR3aa: CASSMWQANQPQHF; CDR3nt: TGTGCCAGTAGTATGTGGCAGGCGAATCAGCCCCAGCATTTT
j_gene: TRBJ1-1; d_gene: .; abundance: .; v_gene: TRBV28; CDR3aa: CASSLAGQMNTEAFF; CDR3nt: TGTGCCAGCAGCCTCGCGGGGCAAATGAACACTGAAGCTTTCTTT
j_gene: TRBJ1-5; d_gene: .; abundance: .; v_gene: TRBV28; CDR3aa: CASSLAGTSNQPQHF; CDR3nt: TGTGCCAGCAGTTTAGCGGGGACGAGCAATCAGCCCCAGCATTTT
j_gene: TRBJ2-3; d_gene: .; abundance: .; v_gene: TRBV2; CDR3aa: CASNVGDGADTQYF; CDR3nt: TGTGCCAGCAATGTTGGGGACGGCGCAGATACGCAGTATTTT
j_gene: TRBJ2-3; d_gene: .; abundance: .; v_gene: TRBV9; CDR3aa: CASSVGFVQRPSTDTQYF; CDR3nt: TGTGCCAGCAGCGTAGGATTTGTCCAGCGGCCTAGCACAGATACGCAGTATTTT
j_gene: TRBJ1-2; d_gene: .; abundance: .; v_gene: TRBV15; CDR3aa: CATSREKFIAGDGYTF; CDR3nt: TGTGCCACCAGCAGAGAAAAGTTTATAGCGGGTGATGGCTACACCTTC
j_gene: TRBJ2-7; d_gene: .; abundance: few; v_gene: TRBV7-9; CDR3aa: CASSLGGTYEQYF; CDR3nt: TGTGCCAGCAGCTTAGGGGGAACCTACGAGCAGTACTTC
j_gene: TRBJ1-5; d_gene: TRBD1; abundance: .; v_gene: TRBV10-3; CDR3aa: CAISPGTGNQPQHF; CDR3nt: TGTGCCATCAGTCCCGGGACAGGCAATCAGCCCCAGCATTTT
j_gene: TRBJ1-3; d_gene: .; abundance: .; v_gene: TRBV7-6; CDR3aa: CASSLNRGHSGNTIYF; CDR3nt: TGTGCCAGCAGCTTAAACCGGGGACACTCTGGAAACACCATATATTTT
j_gene: TRBJ1-1; d_gene: .; abundance: .; v_gene: TRBV6-5; CDR3aa: CASSPQGPEAFF; CDR3nt: TGTGCCAGCAGTCCACAGGGCCCTGAAGCTTTCTTT
j_gene: TRBJ2-1; d_gene: TRBD2; abundance: .; v_gene: TRBV7-9; CDR3aa: CASSLTIAGVWYEQFF; CDR3nt: TGTGCCAGCAGCTTAACGATTGCGGGAGTGTGGTATGAGCAGTTCTTC
j_gene: TRBJ1-6; d_gene: TRBD1; abundance: .; v_gene: TRBV6-6; CDR3aa: CASSSLGGRNSPLHF; CDR3nt: TGTGCCAGCAGTTCGTTAGGGGGCCGTAATTCACCCCTCCACTTT
j_gene: TRBJ2-7; d_gene: .; abundance: .; v_gene: TRBV19; CDR3aa: CASSILRGYEQYF; CDR3nt: TGTGCCAGTAGTATCCTCAGAGGCTACGAGCAGTACTTC
j_gene: TRBJ2-7; d_gene: TRBD1; abundance: .; v_gene: TRBV18; CDR3aa: CASSPGTVPQGEQYF; CDR3nt: TGTGCCAGCTCACCCGGGACAGTTCCTCAGGGGGAGCAGTACTTC
j_gene: TRBJ1-1; d_gene: .; abundance: .; v_gene: TRBV5-4; CDR3aa: CASSPPGNTEAFF; CDR3nt: TGTGCCAGCAGCCCTCCCGGGAACACTGAAGCTTTCTTT
j_gene: TRBJ1-2; d_gene: .; abundance: .; v_gene: TRBV19; CDR3aa: CASSMGTQKGF; CDR3nt: TGTGCCAGTAGTATGGGGACCCAAAAAGGCTTC
j_gene: TRBJ2-7; d_gene: .; abundance: once; v_gene: TRBV28; CDR3aa: CASGLYEQYF; CDR3nt: TGTGCCAGCGGACTCTACGAGCAGTACTTC
j_gene: TRBJ2-2; d_gene: TRBD2; abundance: .; v_gene: TRBV6-6; CDR3aa: CASTVAGGNTGELFF; CDR3nt: TGTGCCAGCACCGTAGCGGGGGGCAACACCGGGGAGCTGTTTTTT
j_gene: TRBJ1-5; d_gene: .; abundance: .; v_gene: TRBV6-2/TRBV6-3; CDR3aa: CASSYISDKQPQHF; CDR3nt: TGTGCCAGCAGTTACATCTCGGACAAACAGCCCCAGCATTTT
j_gene: TRBJ1-1; d_gene: .; abundance: once; v_gene: TRBV12-3/TRBV12-4; CDR3aa: CASSLGINEAFF; CDR3nt: TGTGCCAGCAGTTTAGGGATAAATGAAGCTTTCTTT
j_gene: TRBJ2-7; d_gene: .; abundance: once; v_gene: TRBV6-2/TRBV6-3; CDR3aa: CASSYSTAEHEQYF; CDR3nt: TGTGCCAGCAGTTACTCAACGGCCGAACACGAGCAGTACTTC
j_gene: TRBJ2-5; d_gene: TRBD2; abundance: once; v_gene: TRBV6-5; CDR3aa: CASTLAGGPETQYF; CDR3nt: TGTGCCAGCACCCTAGCGGGGGGGCCAGAGACCCAGTACTTC
j_gene: TRBJ2-5; d_gene: TRBD1; abundance: .; v_gene: TRBV5-5; CDR3aa: CASRPQDRGAQATQYF; CDR3nt: TGTGCCAGCAGACCCCAGGACAGGGGGGCCCAAGCTACCCAGTACTTC
j_gene: TRBJ1-2; d_gene: TRBD1; abundance: once; v_gene: TRBV13; CDR3aa: CASSARQGLAYTF; CDR3nt: TGTGCCAGCAGCGCCCGACAGGGGTTAGCCTACACCTTC
j_gene: TRBJ1-2; d_gene: .; abundance: .; v_gene: TRBV5-1; CDR3aa: CASSPNPVGYGYTF; CDR3nt: TGCGCCAGCAGCCCCAATCCTGTCGGCTATGGCTACACCTTC
j_gene: TRBJ1-1; d_gene: .; abundance: .; v_gene: TRBV29-1; CDR3aa: CSASVNTEAFF; CDR3nt: TGCAGCGCGTCGGTGAACACTGAAGCTTTCTTT